A single sample is the source of the 5 T cell receptor beta chains below, sequenced in a study of cytomegalovirus exposure and HLA in healthy donors. The study ran its PCR with 60 Vbeta and 13 Jbeta primers. Measured with immunoSEQ multiplex PCR; TCRdb has only the in-frame clones, and not every one. The table lists about 150,000 clones, about 72% of them singletons, with approximately 4.2% in the top ten. The sample taken for sequencing was PBMCs. These receptors were collected from a man aged 55 to 70 in good health and CMV-seronegative.

The chain combines TRBV19 with TRBJ2-6; D remains ambiguous. Trimming removed 3 bases at V and 0 bases at J, with 12 bases between. Germline V CDR1 and CDR2: LNHDA, SQIVND (reference sequence). The CDR3 is 17 residues long. The CDR3 coding sequence is TGTGCCAGTAGTATTCTTCCAGGAAGCTCTGGGGCCAACGTCCTGACTTTC. Translating gives CASSILPGSSGANVLTF.

V is TRBV30 and J is TRBJ1-1, with D unclear. V shed 6 bases and J shed 1 base, with 15 bases lying between them. Germline V gene sequence: CDR1 GTSNPN, CDR2 SVGIG (reference sequence). The CDR3 loop spans 14 amino acids. Written as DNA, the CDR3 is TGTGCCTGCGGCTGGAGAGAGCCGAACACTGAAGCTTTCTTT. This gives the protein CACGWREPNTEAFF.

The chain is built from TRBV9 and TRBJ2-1; D perhaps matches TRBD2 (5 bases). Trimming pared 5 bases from V and 2 bases from J, leaving 8 bases between. This CDR3 comprises 13 residues. Germline assignment: CDR1 SGDLS and CDR2 YYNGEE. CDR3 sequence reads: CASSFGAYNEQFF. DNA for the CDR3: TGTGCCAGCAGTTTCGGGGCCTACAATGAGCAGTTCTTC.

The V call is TRBV11-1, the J call TRBJ1-5; D is unclear. The CDR3 totals 15 residues. Trimming removed 3 bases from V and 0 bases from J, with 9 bases in between. From germline, CDR1 is SGHAT and CDR2 FQDESV (reference sequence). The CDR3 sequence: CASSLVSDSNQPQHF. The CDR3 nucleotides are TGTGCCAGCAGCTTGGTGAGCGATAGCAATCAGCCCCAGCATTTT.

This chain joins TRBV19 and TRBJ2-7, with 7 bases fitting TRBD2. The CDR3 contains 15 residues. CDR1 is LNHDA and CDR2 is SQIVND in the germline V gene (reference sequence). The V segment lost 0 bases and the J segment 4 bases; nucleotides outside the gene matches: 6. The CDR3 reads CASSIDPSGSYEQYF. The CDR3 nucleotides read TGTGCCAGTAGTATAGACCCTAGCGGATCTTACGAGCAGTACTTC.